Listed below are T cell receptor beta chains from one sample, sequenced in a study of yellow fever vaccine responses in identical twins. One entry per CDR3 protein, called by TCRdb with MiXCR from the RT-PCR reads. The data show approximately 32,000 distinct CDR3 sequences, about 63% seen once. The material was T cells from blood (PBMCs), unsorted or a sorted subset (not recorded which), obtained before or after yellow fever vaccination (not recorded which). The origin of the receptors is a woman aged 18-29 years who received the yellow fever vaccine. The CDR3 runs from the conserved cysteine through the conserved F or W. The order of the fields is J gene, clone size, V gene, D gene, CDR3 protein. D genes are given only for firm matches. Size is stated for part of the rows, as once, few or many counts, or as a class when the clone is expanded.

TRBJ2-7	NA	TRBV7-6	NA	CASSPSEGEQYF
TRBJ2-7	NA	TRBV11-3	NA	CASSPLLSRRDPYEQYF
TRBJ2-1	NA	TRBV2	NA	CATSDNEQFF
TRBJ2-1	NA	TRBV13	NA	CAISNPKGGYNEQFF
TRBJ2-2	NA	TRBV20-1	NA	CSASGGTNTGELFF
TRBJ2-1	NA	TRBV5-8	NA	CASSLGSGSSYNEQFF
TRBJ2-2	NA	TRBV10-3	NA	CATQWGTGELFF
TRBJ1-5	NA	TRBV2	NA	CASSPNPGEQPQHF
TRBJ1-1	NA	TRBV29-1	NA	CSVNSVMNTEAFF
TRBJ2-3	NA	TRBV15	NA	CATSRDLVADTQYF
TRBJ2-7	NA	TRBV9	TRBD2	CASSVTTSGYEQYF
TRBJ1-2	NA	TRBV27	NA	CASRTNYGYTF
TRBJ2-3	NA	TRBV18	NA	CASKSRDHGTDTQYF
TRBJ1-5	NA	TRBV20-1	NA	CSARSGDNQPQHF
TRBJ1-2	NA	TRBV2	NA	CASRGRGYTF
TRBJ2-7	NA	TRBV12-3/TRBV12-4	NA	CASSLGGSVTYEQYF
TRBJ2-2	NA	TRBV29-1	NA	CSVARGGDTGELFF
TRBJ2-1	NA	TRBV2	TRBD1	CASSDVQGFYNEQFF
TRBJ2-1	few	TRBV29-1	NA	CSVCRSDRPLRNEQFF
TRBJ2-5	NA	TRBV18	TRBD1	CASSPRQGFFQETQYF
TRBJ2-3	NA	TRBV3-1	TRBD1	CASSQVGQGSTDTQYF
TRBJ2-3	few	TRBV9	TRBD2	CASSRSSGRTDTQYF
TRBJ2-1	NA	TRBV2	TRBD2	CASRKLAGYNEQFF
TRBJ2-1	few	TRBV19	TRBD2	CASSLGTSGRIYNEQFF
TRBJ2-2	NA	TRBV12-3/TRBV12-4	NA	CASTQSNTGELFF
TRBJ2-7	NA	TRBV9	NA	CASSVDRLAYEQYF
TRBJ2-3	few	TRBV15	NA	CATSIGVNTDTQYF
TRBJ1-1	few	TRBV29-1	NA	CSVEGRTEAFF
TRBJ2-2	once	TRBV2	TRBD2	CASRRTSLGTGELFF
TRBJ2-7	NA	TRBV4-1	NA	CASSYGGTTYEQYF
TRBJ2-3	NA	TRBV28	NA	CASSFVATDTQYF
TRBJ2-1	NA	TRBV13	NA	CASSFRYRSRNEQFF
TRBJ2-3	few	TRBV5-6	NA	CASSRRDSGGDTQYF
TRBJ2-3	few	TRBV12-3/TRBV12-4	NA	CASSLYRNTQYF
TRBJ2-7	NA	TRBV7-9	TRBD2	CASQRDSYEQYF
TRBJ2-1	NA	TRBV18	TRBD1	CASSPDRGHGNEQFF
TRBJ1-3	NA	TRBV12-3/TRBV12-4	NA	CASSLVQTGNTIYF
TRBJ2-1	NA	TRBV24-1	TRBD2	CATSDSWAGGSDNEQFF
TRBJ2-5	NA	TRBV11-1	NA	CASILRETQYF
TRBJ2-7	few	TRBV28	NA	CASSLADPGSYEQYF
TRBJ2-1	once	TRBV6-5	NA	CASSYSWYNEQFF
TRBJ2-3	few	TRBV10-3	NA	CAISAYEADTQYF
TRBJ1-2	NA	TRBV15	NA	CATSSQQGQAYGYTF
TRBJ2-6	NA	TRBV6-2/TRBV6-3	NA	CASSYSGRGSGANVLTF
TRBJ2-3	NA	TRBV5-1	TRBD2	CASSRSGGAGDTQYF
TRBJ2-6	NA	TRBV28	NA	CASSFAPSGANVLTF
TRBJ1-6	NA	TRBV10-3	NA	CATQGVLNSPLHF
TRBJ2-5	NA	TRBV6-1	NA	CASRTTPGETQYF
TRBJ2-2	few	TRBV20-1	TRBD1	CSARIARGWDTGELFF
TRBJ2-4	NA	TRBV18	NA	CASSPIQLAKNIQYF
TRBJ2-2	NA	TRBV18	NA	CASSPSGSPPRGHRGAVFF
TRBJ1-2	NA	TRBV4-1	NA	CASSQVGGNYGYTF
TRBJ2-7	few	TRBV2	TRBD2	CASRGGRESYEQYF
TRBJ2-1	NA	TRBV20-1	NA	CSAIRGLNEQFF
TRBJ1-1	NA	TRBV7-9	NA	CASSDGGTEAFF
TRBJ1-1	NA	TRBV5-1	TRBD1	CASSLQGDTEAFF
TRBJ2-3	NA	TRBV5-1	NA	CASSLSGLGADTQYF
TRBJ1-1	NA	TRBV19	NA	CASTPGQYNTEAFF
TRBJ1-2	NA	TRBV10-1	TRBD1	CASSESRQGAFYGYTF
TRBJ2-2	NA	TRBV10-3	TRBD2	CAISERLAGGPGAGELFF